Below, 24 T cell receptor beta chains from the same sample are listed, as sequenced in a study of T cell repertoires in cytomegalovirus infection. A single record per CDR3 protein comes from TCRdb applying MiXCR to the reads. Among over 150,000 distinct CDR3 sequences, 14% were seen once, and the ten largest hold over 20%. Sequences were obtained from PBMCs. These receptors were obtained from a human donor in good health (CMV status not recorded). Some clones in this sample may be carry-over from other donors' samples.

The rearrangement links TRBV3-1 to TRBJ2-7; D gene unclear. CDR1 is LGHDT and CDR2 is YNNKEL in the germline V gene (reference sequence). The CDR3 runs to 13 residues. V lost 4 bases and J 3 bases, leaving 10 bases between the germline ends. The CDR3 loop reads CASSPGIHYEQYF. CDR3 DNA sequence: TGTGCCAGCAGCCCGGGCATCCACTACGAGCAGTACTTC.

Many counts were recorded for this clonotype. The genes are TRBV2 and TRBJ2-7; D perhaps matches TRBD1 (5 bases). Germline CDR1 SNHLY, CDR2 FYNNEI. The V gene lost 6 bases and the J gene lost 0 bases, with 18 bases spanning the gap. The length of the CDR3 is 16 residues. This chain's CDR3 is CASRRTGALSSYEQYF. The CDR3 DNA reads TGTGCCAGCAGGAGAACAGGAGCCCTGAGCTCCTACGAGCAGTACTTC.

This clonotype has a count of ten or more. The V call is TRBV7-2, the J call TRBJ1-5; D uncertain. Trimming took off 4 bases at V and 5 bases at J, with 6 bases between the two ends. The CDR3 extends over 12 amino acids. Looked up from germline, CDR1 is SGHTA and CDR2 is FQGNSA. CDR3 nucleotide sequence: TGTGCCAGCAGCTCGTCGGATCAGCCCCAGCATTTT. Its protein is CASSSSDQPQHF.

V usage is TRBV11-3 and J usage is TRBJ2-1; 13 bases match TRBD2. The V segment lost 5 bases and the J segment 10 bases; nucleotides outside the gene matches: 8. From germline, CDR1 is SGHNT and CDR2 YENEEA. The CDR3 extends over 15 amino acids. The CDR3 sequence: CASSPGLAGVQEQFF. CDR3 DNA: TGTGCCAGCAGCCCCGGACTAGCGGGGGTTCAAGAGCAGTTCTTC.

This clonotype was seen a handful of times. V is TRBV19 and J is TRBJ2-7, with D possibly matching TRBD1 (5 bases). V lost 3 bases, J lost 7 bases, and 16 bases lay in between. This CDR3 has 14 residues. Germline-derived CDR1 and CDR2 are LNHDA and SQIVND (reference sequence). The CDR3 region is CASSIPDIVGEQYF. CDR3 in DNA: TGTGCCAGTAGTATCCCGGACATTGTCGGTGAGCAGTACTTC.

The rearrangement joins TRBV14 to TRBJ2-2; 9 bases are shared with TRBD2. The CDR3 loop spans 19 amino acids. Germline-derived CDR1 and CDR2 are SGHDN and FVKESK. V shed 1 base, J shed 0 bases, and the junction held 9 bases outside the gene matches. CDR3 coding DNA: TGTGCCAGCAGCCAAGTAGCCGGGACTAGCAGACCGAACACCGGGGAGCTGTTTTTT. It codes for CASSQVAGTSRPNTGELFF. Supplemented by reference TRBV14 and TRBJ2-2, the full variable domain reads EAGVTQFPSHSVIEKGQTVTLRCDPISGHDNLYWYRRVMGKEIKFLLHFVKESKQDESGMPNNRFLAERTGGTYSTLKVQPAELEDSGVYFCASSQVAGTSRPNTGELFFGEGSRLTVL.

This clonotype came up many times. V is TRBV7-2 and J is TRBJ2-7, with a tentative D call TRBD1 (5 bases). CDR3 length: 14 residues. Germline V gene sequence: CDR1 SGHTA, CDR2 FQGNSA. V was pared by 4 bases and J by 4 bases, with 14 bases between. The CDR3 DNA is TGTGCCAGCAGCTCTAGGACAACATGGTACGAGCAGTACTTC. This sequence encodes CASSSRTTWYEQYF. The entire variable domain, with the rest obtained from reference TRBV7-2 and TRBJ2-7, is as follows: GAGVSQSPSNKVTEKGKDVELRCDPISGHTALYWYRQSLGQGLEFLIYFQGNSAPDKSGLPSDRFSAERTGGSVSTLTIQRTQQEDSAVYLCASSSRTTWYEQYFGPGTRLTVT.

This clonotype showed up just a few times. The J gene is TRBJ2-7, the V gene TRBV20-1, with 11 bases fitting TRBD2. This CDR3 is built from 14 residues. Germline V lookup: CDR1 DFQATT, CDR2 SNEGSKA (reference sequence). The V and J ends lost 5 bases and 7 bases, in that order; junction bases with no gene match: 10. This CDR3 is CSAPPTSGTREQYF. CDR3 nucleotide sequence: TGCAGTGCTCCCCCGACTAGCGGGACCAGGGAGCAGTACTTC.

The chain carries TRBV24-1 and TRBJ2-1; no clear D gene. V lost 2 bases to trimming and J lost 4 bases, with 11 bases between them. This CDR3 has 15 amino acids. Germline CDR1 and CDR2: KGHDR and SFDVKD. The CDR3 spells CATSDSLPPYNEQFF. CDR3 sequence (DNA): TGTGCCACCAGTGATTCCCTGCCACCTTACAATGAGCAGTTCTTC.

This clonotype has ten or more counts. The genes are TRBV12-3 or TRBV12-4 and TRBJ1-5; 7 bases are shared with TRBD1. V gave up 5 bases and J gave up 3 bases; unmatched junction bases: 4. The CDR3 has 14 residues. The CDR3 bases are TGTGCCAGCAGTCCCGACAGGGTCAATCAGCCCCAGCATTTT. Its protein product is CASSPDRVNQPQHF.

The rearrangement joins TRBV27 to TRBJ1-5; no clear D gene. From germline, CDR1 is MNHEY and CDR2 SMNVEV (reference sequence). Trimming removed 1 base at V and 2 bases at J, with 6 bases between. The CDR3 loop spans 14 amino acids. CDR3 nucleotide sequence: TGTGCCAGCAGTTTATTAAGTGGCAATCAGCCCCAGCATTTT. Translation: CASSLLSGNQPQHF.

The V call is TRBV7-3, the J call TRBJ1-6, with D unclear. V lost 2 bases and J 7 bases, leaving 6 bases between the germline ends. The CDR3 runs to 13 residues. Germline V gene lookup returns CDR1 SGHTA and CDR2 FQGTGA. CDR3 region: CASSLERNSPLHF. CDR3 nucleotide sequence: TGTGCCAGCAGCTTAGAGCGAAATTCACCCCTCCACTTT.

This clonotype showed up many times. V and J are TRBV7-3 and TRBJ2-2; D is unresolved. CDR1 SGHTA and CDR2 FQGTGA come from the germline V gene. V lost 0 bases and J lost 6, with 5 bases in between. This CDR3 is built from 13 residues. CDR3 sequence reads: CASSLTRSGELFF. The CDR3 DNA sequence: TGTGCCAGCAGCTTAACCCGATCCGGGGAGCTGTTTTTT.

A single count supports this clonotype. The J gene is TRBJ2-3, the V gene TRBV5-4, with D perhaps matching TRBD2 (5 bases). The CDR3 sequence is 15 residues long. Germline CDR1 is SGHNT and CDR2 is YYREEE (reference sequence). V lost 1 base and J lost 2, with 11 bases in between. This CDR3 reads CASSLWNLATDTQYF. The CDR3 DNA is TGTGCCAGCAGCTTGTGGAACCTAGCCACAGATACGCAGTATTTT.

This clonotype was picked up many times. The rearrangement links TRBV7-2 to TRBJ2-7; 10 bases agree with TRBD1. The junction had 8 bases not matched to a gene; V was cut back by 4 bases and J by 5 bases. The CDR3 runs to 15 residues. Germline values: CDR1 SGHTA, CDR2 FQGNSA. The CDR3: CASSSQTGGWDEQYF. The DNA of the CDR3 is TGTGCCAGCAGCTCCCAGACAGGGGGCTGGGACGAGCAGTACTTC.

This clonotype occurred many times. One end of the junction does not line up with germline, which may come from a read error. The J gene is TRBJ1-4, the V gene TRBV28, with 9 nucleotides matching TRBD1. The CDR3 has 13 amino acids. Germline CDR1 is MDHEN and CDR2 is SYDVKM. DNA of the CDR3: TGTGCCAGCAGTTTAGAACCCTGGGACAGGGCGGTTTTT. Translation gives CASSLEPWDRAVF.

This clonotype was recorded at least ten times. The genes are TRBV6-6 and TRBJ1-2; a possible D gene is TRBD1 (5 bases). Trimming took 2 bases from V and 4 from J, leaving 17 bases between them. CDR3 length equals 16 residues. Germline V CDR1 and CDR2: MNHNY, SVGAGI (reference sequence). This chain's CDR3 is CASSYLTAQLGYGYTF. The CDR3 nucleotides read TGTGCCAGCAGTTACCTGACAGCGCAATTAGGCTATGGCTACACCTTC.

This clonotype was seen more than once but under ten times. CDR3 protein: CASSFRDLTYEQYF. The DNA for the CDR3 is TGTGCCAGCAGCTTCCGGGACCTTACCTACGAGCAGTACTTC. V is TRBV14 and J is TRBJ2-7; either TRBD1 or TRBD2 may fit D (5 bases each). CDR1 and CDR2 from the germline V gene are SGHDN and FVKESK. Trimming cost V 5 bases and J 2 bases, with 13 bases left between them. The CDR3 has 14 residues.

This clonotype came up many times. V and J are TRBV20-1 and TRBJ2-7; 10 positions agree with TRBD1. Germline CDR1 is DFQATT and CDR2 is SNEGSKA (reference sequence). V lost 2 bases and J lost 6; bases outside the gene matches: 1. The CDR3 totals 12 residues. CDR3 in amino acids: CSARRTGGEQYF. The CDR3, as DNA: TGCAGTGCTAGACGGACAGGGGGCGAGCAGTACTTC.

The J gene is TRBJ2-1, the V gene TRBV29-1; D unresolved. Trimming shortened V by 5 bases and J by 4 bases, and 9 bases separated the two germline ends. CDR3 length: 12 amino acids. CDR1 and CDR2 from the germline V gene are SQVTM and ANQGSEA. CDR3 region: CSVRRMYNEQFF. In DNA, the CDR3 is TGCAGCGTTAGGCGGATGTACAATGAGCAGTTCTTC.

CDR3 nucleotide sequence: TGCAGCGTTGAGGAGGGTTCAGATACGCAGTATTTT. Translated, it gives CSVEEGSDTQYF. The chain has TRBV29-1 and TRBJ2-3, with D possibly matching TRBD2 (6 bases). Germline V gives CDR1 SQVTM, CDR2 ANQGSEA. CDR3 length: 12 residues. V dropped 3 bases and J dropped 4 bases, with 8 bases sitting between them.

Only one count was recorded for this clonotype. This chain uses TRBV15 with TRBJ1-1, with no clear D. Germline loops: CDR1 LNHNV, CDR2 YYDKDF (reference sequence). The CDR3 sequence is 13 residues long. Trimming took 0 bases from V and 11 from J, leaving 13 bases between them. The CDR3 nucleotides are TGTGCCACCAGCAGAGAGCGAACCGGGGATGCTTTCTTT. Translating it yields CATSRERTGDAFF.

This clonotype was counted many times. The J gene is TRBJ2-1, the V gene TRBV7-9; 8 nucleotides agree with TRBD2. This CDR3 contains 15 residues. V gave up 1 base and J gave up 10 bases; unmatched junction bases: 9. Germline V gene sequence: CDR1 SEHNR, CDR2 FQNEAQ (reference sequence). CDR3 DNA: TGTGCCAGCAGCTTAGAGCCGGGAGGGCCCCGGGAGCAGTTCTTC. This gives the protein CASSLEPGGPREQFF.

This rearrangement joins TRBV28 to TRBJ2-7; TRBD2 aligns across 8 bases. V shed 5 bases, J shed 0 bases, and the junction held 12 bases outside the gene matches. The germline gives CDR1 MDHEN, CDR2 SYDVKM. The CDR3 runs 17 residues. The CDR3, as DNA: TGTGCCAGCAGTCACGATAATAGCGGGGTCCTCTCCTACGAGCAGTACTTC. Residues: CASSHDNSGVLSYEQYF.